These 16 T cell receptor beta chains were all obtained from the same sample, sequenced in a study of regulatory T cells in long-lasting Graves disease. Arm-PCR of CDR3 regions and iRepertoire HTBI primers were the basis on which TCR beta libraries were built. A single record per CDR3 protein comes from TCRdb applying MiXCR to the multiplex PCR reads. The sample carries roughly 520,000 distinct CDR3 sequences, approximately 12% recorded once. Time point: newly diagnosed GD, antithyroid drugs for less than 3 months. PBMC-extracted RNA yielded the TCR library. In addition, the sample was reused for a study of T cells in Graves' hyperthyroidism and ophthalmopathy.

The sequencing here drew on peripheral blood mononuclear cells (PBMCs), taken at new diagnosis, from a patient treated with antithyroid drugs. The receptors were gathered from a woman younger than 45 with Graves disease.

This clonotype was seen a few times. The chain carries TRBV9 and TRBJ2-1, with a weak D call TRBD2 (6 bases). The CDR3 sequence is 17 residues long. In germline, CDR1 is SGDLS, CDR2 YYNGEE. V lost 0 bases and J lost 4, with 17 bases in between. The CDR3 reads CASSVELGLAPYNEQFF. The CDR3 DNA reads TGTGCCAGCAGCGTAGAATTGGGGCTAGCGCCTTACAATGAGCAGTTCTTC.

This clonotype was picked up a small number of times. This rearrangement joins TRBV5-1 to TRBJ2-6; D is uncertain. Per germline, CDR1 SGHRS and CDR2 YFSETQ. The CDR3 loop spans 15 amino acids. V was pared by 0 bases and J by 3 bases, with 7 bases between. CDR3 DNA: TGCGCCAGCAGCTTGGACGGGTTTGGGGCCAACGTCCTGACTTTC. Amino acid sequence: CASSLDGFGANVLTF.

This clonotype was observed many times. The chain links TRBV18 to TRBJ2-6, with TRBD2 as a possible D gene (6 bases). Per germline, CDR1 KGHSH and CDR2 LQKENI. V lost 0 bases, J lost 4 bases, and 10 bases lay in between. The CDR3 runs to 16 residues. This CDR3 is CASSPPRDSGANVLTF. The DNA for the CDR3 is TGTGCCAGCTCACCACCGCGGGACTCGGGGGCCAACGTCCTGACTTTC. The variable domain in full, with the rest retrieved from reference TRBV18 and TRBJ2-6, is NAGVMQNPRHLVRRRGQEARLRCSPMKGHSHVYWYRQLPEEGLKFMVYLQKENIIDESGMPKERFSAEFPKEGPSILRIQQVVRGDSAAYFCASSPPRDSGANVLTFGAGSRLTVL.

This chain connects TRBV20-1 to TRBJ1-3; D perhaps matches TRBD1 (5 bases). The germline V gene has CDR1 DFQATT and CDR2 SNEGSKA (reference sequence). Between the trimmed V and J ends, which lost 2 bases and 4 bases, there was a span of 6 bases. CDR3 size: 12 residues. CDR3 sequence: CSARSGGNTIYF. CDR3 nucleotide sequence: TGCAGTGCTAGATCAGGGGGAAACACCATATATTTT.

The genes are TRBV7-9 and TRBJ2-5; possibly TRBD1 or TRBD2 for D (5 bases each). Trimming took off 8 bases at V and 5 bases at J, with 15 bases between the two ends. Per the germline V gene, CDR1 is SEHNR and CDR2 is FQNEAQ (reference sequence). The CDR3 totals 13 residues. CDR3 in amino acids: CASLTTEGETQYF. The DNA of the CDR3 is TGTGCCAGCCTTACGACAGAGGGGGAGACCCAGTACTTC.

The chain joins TRBV12-3 or TRBV12-4 to TRBJ2-1, with TRBD2 identical over 7 bases. After removal of 3 bases from V and 7 bases from J, the junction contained 9 bases not matched to a gene. The CDR3 sequence is 15 residues long. The CDR3 DNA follows: TGTGCCAGCAGTTTGTGGGGCGGGAGACGAAATGAGCAGTTCTTC. The encoded protein is CASSLWGGRRNEQFF.

The chain is built from TRBV20-1 and TRBJ2-1; 7 positions agree with TRBD2. The CDR3 is made up of 13 amino acids. J lost 4 bases, V lost 6 bases, and 6 bases had no gene match. CDR1 is DFQATT, CDR2 SNEGSKA, per germline (reference sequence). In DNA, the CDR3 is TGCAGTGCGCTGGGAGGGCCGTACAATGAGCAGTTCTTC. It translates to CSALGGPYNEQFF.

This clonotype was observed many times. The chain is built from TRBV18 and TRBJ2-7; 8 nucleotides align to TRBD1. The germline V gene has CDR1 KGHSH and CDR2 LQKENI. Trimming removed 3 bases from V and 1 base from J; junction bases left unmatched: 5. This CDR3 has 15 residues. The CDR3 spells CASSPSGDRSYEQYF. CDR3 bases: TGTGCCAGCTCACCTTCCGGGGACAGGTCCTACGAGCAGTACTTC.

This clonotype was seen ten or more times. The chain's CDR3 is CASSQAGQGKPYNEQFF. The CDR3 bases are TGTGCCAGCAGCCAAGCCGGACAGGGCAAACCCTACAATGAGCAGTTCTTC. The chain employs TRBV3-1 and TRBJ2-1; 8 nucleotides agree with TRBD1. The CDR3 length is 17 residues. The V and J ends lost 1 base and 2 bases, in that order; junction bases with no gene match: 7. Germline V gene sequence: CDR1 LGHDT, CDR2 YNNKEL (reference sequence).

This clonotype was seen ten or more times. Germline is not matched at one junction end, which may reflect a read error. The rearrangement links TRBV5-1 to TRBJ2-3; D is uncertain. CDR3 size: 14 residues. Germline CDR1 reads SGHRS; CDR2 reads YFSETQ. CDR3 DNA sequence: TGTGCCAGCAGTCTCAAAGGGAGCACAGATACGCAGTATTTT. This encodes CASSLKGSTDTQYF. The full variable domain, rest sourced from reference TRBV5-1 and TRBJ2-3, is KAGVTQTPRYLIKTRGQQVTLSCSPISGHRSVSWYQQTPGQGLQFLFEYFSETQRNKGNFPGRFSGRQFSNSRSEMNVSTLELGDSALYLCASSLKGSTDTQYFGPGTRLTVL.

This clonotype has a handful of counts. CDR3 in amino acids: CASRSGGQRETQYF. Here the CDR3 DNA reads TGTGCCAGCAGATCGGGTGGACAACGGGAGACCCAGTACTTC. The chain joins TRBV6-1 to TRBJ2-5; D is possibly TRBD1 (5 bases). The germline V gene has CDR1 MNHNS and CDR2 SASEGT. The CDR3 runs to 14 residues. Trimming pared 6 bases from V and 5 bases from J, leaving 16 bases between.

The DNA for the CDR3 is TGTGCCACAAGCCTCAGACAGGGAAGCGCCGGGGAGCTGTTTTTT. The encoded protein is CATSLRQGSAGELFF. V is TRBV6-1 and J is TRBJ2-2; 7 bases map to TRBD1. Trimming took 10 bases from V and 6 from J; bases not matched to a gene: 14. The CDR3 sequence is 15 residues long. Germline V gives CDR1 MNHNS, CDR2 SASEGT.

This clonotype was found many times. V gene TRBV11-3 combines with J gene TRBJ2-3, with D uncertain. Trimming removed 3 bases at V and 5 bases at J, with 12 bases between. This CDR3 has 14 residues. CDR1 SGHNT and CDR2 YENEEA come from the germline V gene. In nucleotides, the CDR3 is TGTGCCAGCAGCTTCCGGAGAGACCTAGATACGCAGTATTTT. Its protein is CASSFRRDLDTQYF.

This clonotype was recorded a few times. The chain links TRBV7-8 to TRBJ2-7; TRBD2 matches 12 bases. Germline V gene data show CDR1 as SGHVS and CDR2 as FQNEAQ. This CDR3 spans 20 amino acids. V shed 1 base, J shed 0 bases, and the junction held 13 bases outside the gene matches. CDR3 DNA sequence: TGTGCCAGCAGCTTAGTAGGCCTAGGACTAGCGGGAAAAAGCTCCTACGAGCAGTACTTC. It encodes CASSLVGLGLAGKSSYEQYF.

The sample holds many counts of this clonotype. The rearrangement links TRBV19 to TRBJ1-5; D perhaps matches TRBD1 (5 bases). The CDR3 sequence is 16 residues long. V lost 4 bases and J 5 bases, leaving 18 bases between the germline ends. The germline gives CDR1 LNHDA, CDR2 SQIVND (reference sequence). In DNA form, the CDR3 reads TGTGCCAGTAGTAGCAACCGGGGCCCAAGGGATCAGCCCCAGCATTTT. This codes for CASSSNRGPRDQPQHF.

V usage is TRBV5-5 and J usage is TRBJ1-3, with no clear D. Germline CDR1 and CDR2: SGHKS and YYEKEE (reference sequence). V was shortened by 5 bases and J by 0 bases, with 12 bases between the two germline ends. The CDR3 extends over 15 amino acids. CDR3 residues: CASSTKTDSGNTIYF. In nucleotides, the CDR3 is TGTGCCAGCAGTACGAAGACGGACTCTGGAAACACCATATATTTT.